This T cell receptor (beta chain) originates from a study of blood T cell repertoires in COVID-19. This clone has only a few counts. Sequencing used immunoSEQ multiplex PCR; TCRdb keeps in-frame clones, though not all of them. This table holds fewer than 400,000 clones, nearly 90% found once. V lost 4 bases and J 7 bases, leaving 8 bases between the germline ends. From germline, CDR1 is MNHEY and CDR2 SVGAGI. The length of the CDR3 is 13 residues. Among Cohort 3 donors, those recovered had two negative PCRs, clearance, or symptom resolution. The TCR was taken from a woman aged 30 to 39 who had recovered from COVID-19. Sequencing was done on a sample of PBMCs or T cells enriched from blood (not recorded which). This chain uses TRBV6-5 with TRBJ1-6, with D possibly matching TRBD1 (5 bases). CDR3 sequence reads: CASSSPGNSPLHF. CDR3 DNA sequence: TGTGCCAGCAGTTCGCCAGGGAATTCACCCCTCCACTTT.